What follows are 32 T cell receptor beta chains derived from one specimen sequenced in a study of OX40 agonist ivuxolimab in advanced cancers. The assay was immunoSEQ multiplex PCR, and TCRdb's table has in-frame clones only and misses some. Found here are 50,000 to 70,000 clones, about 82% of them singletons; the top ten hold 3% to 4%. The specimen comprised CD4+ or CD8+ T cells sorted from blood, sampled in a trial of the OX40 agonist ivuxolimab. These receptors came from an adult with an advanced solid tumor such as melanoma, head and neck, liver or kidney cancer.

The V gene is TRBV7-2, the J gene TRBJ2-1, with a possible D match to TRBD2 (5 bases). The CDR3 sequence is 13 residues long. Germline CDR1 reads SGHTA; CDR2 reads FQGNSA. V lost 5 bases and J lost 4, with 9 bases in between. This CDR3 is CASSPRGYNEQFF. The DNA of the CDR3 is TGTGCCAGCAGCCCCCGGGGATACAATGAGCAGTTCTTC.

The chain uses TRBV6-1 and TRBJ2-7, with a possible D match to TRBD1 (5 bases). The CDR3 spans 12 residues. Germline CDR1 and CDR2: MNHNS and SASEGT. V was trimmed by 8 bases and J by 4 bases, leaving 12 bases between them. For the CDR3, the DNA is TGTGCCAGCGGGCAGGGATGGTACGAGCAGTACTTC. It codes for CASGQGWYEQYF.

This clone came up once. The V and J genes are TRBV2 and TRBJ1-6, with D perhaps matching TRBD1 (5 bases). Trimming removed 4 bases at V and 17 bases at J, with 12 bases between. Per the germline V gene, CDR1 is SNHLY and CDR2 is FYNNEI. CDR3 length: 11 residues. The CDR3 DNA sequence: TGTGCCAGCAGTGGGCAGGGCCGGGTCCACTTT. Its protein product is CASSGQGRVHF.

This clone has just a few counts. V gene TRBV30 combines with J gene TRBJ2-3; D may be TRBD2 (5 bases). The CDR3 spans 13 residues. Germline CDR1 and CDR2: GTSNPN and SVGIG (reference sequence). The V and J ends lost 1 base and 5 bases respectively, with 10 bases between them. CDR3 DNA: TGTGCCTGGAGTGAACGGAGGCGAGATACGCAGTATTTT. Amino acid sequence: CAWSERRRDTQYF. Filled out from reference TRBV30 and TRBJ2-3, the complete variable domain reads SQTIHQWPATLVQPVGSPLSLECTVEGTSNPNLYWYRQAAGRGLQLLFYSVGIGQISSEVPQNLSASRPQDRQFILSSKKLLLSDSGFYLCAWSERRRDTQYFGPGTRLTVL.

The chain joins TRBV5-1 to TRBJ2-7, with D unclear. CDR1 and CDR2 (germline): SGHRS, YFSETQ. V lost 0 bases to trimming and J lost 7 bases, with 20 bases between them. This CDR3 region has 16 residues. CDR3 in amino acids: CASSLGPAGEPLEQYF. CDR3 in DNA: TGCGCCAGCAGCTTGGGTCCGGCAGGCGAACCCTTGGAGCAGTACTTC.

The chain has TRBV6-6 and TRBJ2-5; D is unresolved. The length of the CDR3 is 14 residues. Germline V gives CDR1 MNHNY, CDR2 SVGAGI (reference sequence). The V and J ends lost 0 bases and 4 bases respectively, with 9 bases between them. The chain's CDR3 is CASSYSIPGETQYF. The CDR3 DNA reads TGTGCCAGCAGTTACTCGATACCCGGAGAGACCCAGTACTTC.

On this clone: One end of the junction varies from germline; a read error may be responsible. This chain joins TRBV15 and TRBJ2-5; D remains ambiguous. Per the germline V gene, CDR1 is LNHNV and CDR2 is YYDKDF (reference sequence). The CDR3 has 12 residues. In nucleotides, the CDR3 is TGTGCCACCAGCTCAAACCAGGAGACCCAGTACTTC. It is translated as CATSSNQETQYF.

The genes are TRBV27 and TRBJ2-7; either TRBD1 or TRBD2 may fit D (5 bases each). This CDR3 region has 14 residues. Trimming removed 3 bases from V and 3 bases from J, with 12 bases in between. Germline V gives CDR1 MNHEY, CDR2 SMNVEV (reference sequence). CDR3 residues: CASSFYGGNYEQYF. The CDR3 nucleotides are TGTGCCAGCAGTTTCTATGGGGGAAACTACGAGCAGTACTTC.

The chain links TRBV19 to TRBJ2-2; D gene ambiguous. V lost 3 bases, J lost 0 bases, and 8 bases lay in between. This CDR3 comprises 15 residues. Germline assignment: CDR1 LNHDA and CDR2 SQIVND (reference sequence). The CDR3 region has the DNA TGTGCCAGTAGTATTTTGGGGACGAACACCGGGGAGCTGTTTTTT. This encodes CASSILGTNTGELFF.

The chain joins TRBV7-2 to TRBJ2-7; no firm D call. Trimming cost V 3 bases and J 5 bases, with 11 bases left between them. The CDR3 has 13 residues. Germline-derived CDR1 and CDR2 are SGHTA and FQGNSA. This CDR3 is CASSFMIENEQYF. For the CDR3, the DNA is TGTGCCAGCAGCTTTATGATTGAGAACGAGCAGTACTTC.

This clone came up a few times. CDR3 coding DNA: TGTGCCAGCAGTTTGGTGGCTGGGACTAGCGGGACCGGGGAGCTGTTTTTT. It encodes CASSLVAGTSGTGELFF. The chain joins TRBV28 to TRBJ2-2; 12 positions agree with TRBD2. Trimming cost V 3 bases and J 5 bases; bases outside gene matches: 7. Germline V gives CDR1 MDHEN, CDR2 SYDVKM. There are 17 residues in the CDR3.

The rearrangement joins TRBV18 to TRBJ1-1; D gene unclear. Germline CDR1 reads KGHSH; CDR2 reads LQKENI. Trimming removed 2 bases at V and 1 base at J, with 8 bases between. This CDR3 comprises 14 residues. This CDR3 reads CASSPAGANTEAFF. DNA for the CDR3: TGTGCCAGCTCACCAGCGGGCGCGAACACTGAAGCTTTCTTT.

The rearrangement joins TRBV5-6 to TRBJ1-4; D remains ambiguous. Germline V lookup: CDR1 SGHDT, CDR2 YYEEEE. CDR3 length: 14 amino acids. V was clipped by 0 bases and J by 8 bases, with 11 bases between them. CDR3 residues: CASSLALPGEKLFF. The CDR3 nucleotides read TGTGCCAGCAGCTTGGCTTTACCGGGCGAAAAACTGTTTTTT.

This clone was found once. V gene TRBV5-1 combines with J gene TRBJ2-7; D might be TRBD2 (6 bases). The CDR3 totals 14 residues. The germline CDR1 and CDR2 sequences are SGHRS and YFSETQ. The germline V and J ends were trimmed by 2 bases and 4 bases, with 13 bases remaining between them. CDR3 in DNA: TGCGCCAGCAGCTTCGAGCGGGCGGGGTACGAGCAGTACTTC. Translating it yields CASSFERAGYEQYF.

This chain links TRBV21-1 with TRBJ2-5. TRBV21-1 is listed as a pseudogene. The CDR3 extends over 15 amino acids. The CDR3 DNA follows: TGTGCCAGCAGCTCTCCTTTGGGGATACCCCAAACCCAGTACTTC. It codes for CASSSPLGIPQTQYF.

CDR3 sequence: CASSVYNEQFF. In DNA, the CDR3 is TGTGCCAGCAGTGTCTACAATGAGCAGTTCTTC. J is TRBJ2-1 and V is TRBV6-5; D unclear. The germline gives CDR1 MNHEY, CDR2 SVGAGI. The V and J ends lost 5 bases and 3 bases respectively, with 2 bases between them. The CDR3 length is 11 residues.

The chain combines TRBV9 with TRBJ2-3, with TRBD2 identical over 9 bases. V was clipped by 1 base and J by 6 bases; unmatched bases: 9. CDR1 and CDR2 from the germline V gene are SGDLS and YYNGEE. The CDR3 contains 16 residues. The CDR3 nucleotides are TGTGCCAGCAGCGTACGCGGGAGGGCTTCATTGGATACGCAGTATTTT. Translating it yields CASSVRGRASLDTQYF.

This rearrangement joins TRBV7-9 to TRBJ1-3; D is uncertain. Germline V gives CDR1 SEHNR, CDR2 FQNEAQ (reference sequence). Deletions cut 4 bases from V and 0 bases from J, with 4 bases between. This CDR3 has 13 residues. The CDR3 region has the DNA TGTGCCAGCAGCTACAGCTCTGGAAACACCATATATTTT. Its translation: CASSYSSGNTIYF.

The chain carries TRBV5-1 and TRBJ2-2; D is uncertain. Looked up from germline, CDR1 is SGHRS and CDR2 is YFSETQ. CDR3 length equals 13 residues. V was shortened by 4 bases and J by 5 bases, with 9 bases between the two germline ends. The CDR3 DNA is TGCGCCAGCAGCGCCACGTATACCGGGGAGCTGTTTTTT. This gives the protein CASSATYTGELFF.

The chain joins TRBV28 to TRBJ1-3, with TRBD1 matching over 7 bases. Germline V gene data show CDR1 as MDHEN and CDR2 as SYDVKM. J lost 1 base, V lost 7 bases, and 4 bases had no gene match. CDR3 length equals 14 residues. The CDR3 here is CASTIQGSGNTIYF. DNA for the CDR3: TGTGCCAGCACTATACAGGGGTCTGGAAACACCATATATTTT.

This chain uses TRBV12-5 with TRBJ2-5, with D maybe TRBD1 (6 bases). The germline V and J ends were trimmed by 2 bases and 8 bases, with 15 bases remaining between them. CDR3 length: 14 residues. From germline, CDR1 is LGHNT and CDR2 FRNRAP. In nucleotides, the CDR3 is TGTGCTAGTGGTTTGACAGGGAAGTTAGGCACCCAGTACTTC. This encodes CASGLTGKLGTQYF.

V is TRBV5-1 and J is TRBJ1-4; D is perhaps TRBD1 (5 bases). Germline V gives CDR1 SGHRS, CDR2 YFSETQ. CDR3 size: 15 residues. V gave up 0 bases and J gave up 8 bases, with 14 bases separating them. CDR3 protein: CASSLARPGTEKLFF. CDR3 in DNA: TGCGCCAGCAGCTTGGCTAGACCCGGGACGGAAAAACTGTTTTTT.

The CDR3 spells CAISPSDSYNEQFF. The CDR3 DNA sequence: TGTGCCATCAGCCCTAGCGACTCCTACAATGAGCAGTTCTTC. This chain connects TRBV10-3 to TRBJ2-1, with D possibly being TRBD2 (6 bases). The V gene's germline CDR1 is ENHRY and CDR2 SYGVKD. The V end lost 6 bases, the J end lost 0 bases, and 9 bases lay between the germline ends. The CDR3 length is 14 residues.

V gene TRBV15 combines with J gene TRBJ1-5; no reliable D call. The CDR3 is 13 residues long. Germline V gene data show CDR1 as LNHNV and CDR2 as YYDKDF (reference sequence). Trimming took off 1 base at V and 9 bases at J, with 10 bases between the two ends. CDR3 sequence reads: CATSRVYVGPQHF. The CDR3 DNA is TGTGCCACCAGCAGAGTATATGTGGGGCCCCAGCATTTT.

The chain uses TRBV9 and TRBJ1-2; D unresolved. Germline CDR1 SGDLS, CDR2 YYNGEE. The CDR3 loop spans 11 amino acids. Trimming took 6 bases from V and 5 from J, leaving 8 bases between them. The CDR3 sequence: CASNTGYGYTF. The CDR3 DNA sequence: TGTGCCAGCAACACGGGATATGGCTACACCTTC.

This chain links TRBV11-2 with TRBJ2-3, with 7 bases aligning to TRBD1. From germline, CDR1 is SGHAT and CDR2 FQNNGV. The CDR3 contains 13 residues. V trimming: 3 bases; J trimming: 5 bases; junction bases outside the gene matches: 2. This CDR3 is CASSFSGGDTQYF. Here the CDR3 DNA reads TGTGCCAGCAGCTTCTCAGGGGGAGATACGCAGTATTTT. Using reference TRBV11-2 and TRBJ2-3 for the parts outside the CDR3, the full variable domain is EAGVAQSPRYKIIEKRQSVAFWCNPISGHATLYWYQQILGQGPKLLIQFQNNGVVDDSQLPKDRFSAERLKGVDSTLKIQPAKLEDSAVYLCASSFSGGDTQYFGPGTRLTVL.

The J gene is TRBJ2-1, the V gene TRBV7-8; 9 bases are a match to TRBD2. CDR1 and CDR2 (germline): SGHVS, FQNEAQ. This CDR3 spans 16 amino acids. Germline trimming cut 1 base from V and 7 bases from J; bases unmatched to any gene: 8. The chain's CDR3 is CASSLDLLAGSNEQFF. CDR3 coding DNA: TGTGCCAGCAGCTTAGATCTCCTAGCGGGGTCGAATGAGCAGTTCTTC. The complete variable domain, with remaining parts taken from reference TRBV7-8 and TRBJ2-1, reads GAGVSQSPRYKVAKRGQDVALRCDPISGHVSLFWYQQALGQGPEFLTYFQNEAQLDKSGLPSDRFFAERPEGSVSTLKIQRTQQEDSAVYLCASSLDLLAGSNEQFFGPGTRLTVL.

The chain has TRBV6-1 and TRBJ1-5; D is possibly TRBD1 (5 bases). Germline V gene sequence: CDR1 MNHNS, CDR2 SASEGT. The CDR3 sequence is 15 residues long. V lost 3 bases to trimming and J lost 6 bases, with 15 bases between them. This CDR3 reads CASSDWGGGGQPQHF. CDR3 in DNA: TGTGCCAGCAGTGACTGGGGCGGGGGAGGTCAGCCCCAGCATTTT.

This chain joins TRBV2 and TRBJ1-2; D call uncertain. Between the trimmed V and J ends, which lost 6 bases and 8 bases, there was a span of 25 bases. CDR1 SNHLY and CDR2 FYNNEI come from the germline V gene. The CDR3 is made up of 16 amino acids. The CDR3 region is CASSPGFGATLRGYTF. DNA of the CDR3: TGTGCCAGCAGCCCGGGGTTTGGAGCCACCTTGAGAGGCTACACCTTC.

The rearrangement joins TRBV19 to TRBJ1-1, with unresolved D. The CDR3 has 11 amino acids. Looked up from germline, CDR1 is LNHDA and CDR2 is SQIVND (reference sequence). The CDR3 DNA reads TGTGCACCGGAGATGAACACTGAAGCTTTCTTT. Translation gives CAPEMNTEAFF.

V and J are TRBV5-1 and TRBJ2-5; TRBD2 aligns across 8 bases. With 4 bases clipped from V and 7 bases from J, the junction kept 12 bases outside the gene matches. Germline loops: CDR1 SGHRS, CDR2 YFSETQ. The CDR3 has 15 amino acids. The CDR3 sequence: CASSTGLGSGGTQYF. In DNA form, the CDR3 reads TGCGCCAGCAGCACGGGACTAGGGTCTGGGGGGACCCAGTACTTC. The full variable domain, in which reference TRBV5-1 and TRBJ2-5 provide the parts outside the CDR3, is KAGVTQTPRYLIKTRGQQVTLSCSPISGHRSVSWYQQTPGQGLQFLFEYFSETQRNKGNFPGRFSGRQFSNSRSEMNVSTLELGDSALYLCASSTGLGSGGTQYFGPGTRLLVL.

CDR3 sequence: CASSESTSGLFYTQYF. The CDR3 bases are TGCGCCAGCAGTGAGTCGACTAGCGGCCTTTTCTATACGCAGTATTTT. This rearrangement joins TRBV10-1 to TRBJ2-3; the match to TRBD2 covers 9 bases. V lost 0 bases to trimming and J lost 7 bases; unmatched junction nucleotides: 8. Germline lookup yields CDR1 WNHNN and CDR2 SYGVQD (reference sequence). The CDR3 sequence is 16 residues long.